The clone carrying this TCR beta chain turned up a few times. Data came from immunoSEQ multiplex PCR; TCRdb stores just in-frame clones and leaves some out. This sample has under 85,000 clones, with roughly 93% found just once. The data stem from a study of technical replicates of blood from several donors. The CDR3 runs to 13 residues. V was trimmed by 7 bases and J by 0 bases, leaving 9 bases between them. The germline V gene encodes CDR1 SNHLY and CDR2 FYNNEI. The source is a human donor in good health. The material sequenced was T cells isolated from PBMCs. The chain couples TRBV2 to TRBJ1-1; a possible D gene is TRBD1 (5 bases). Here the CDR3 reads CASKGNMNTEAFF. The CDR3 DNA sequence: TGTGCCAGCAAGGGGAATATGAACACTGAAGCTTTCTTT.